A selection of T cell receptor beta chains follows, all from one sample in a study of CD8 T cells in ankylosing spondylitis. TCRdb re-called the 5' RACE reads through MiXCR, storing one row per CDR3 protein. Of about 250,000 distinct CDR3 sequences in the sample, roughly a third were seen once. The sample taken for sequencing was blood, either unsorted or a sorted T cell fraction (not recorded which). The receptors originated from a male donor with ankylosing spondylitis or in good health (not recorded which). The CDR3 runs from the conserved cysteine through the conserved F or W. The order of the fields is V gene, J gene, clone size, D gene, CDR3 DNA, CDR3 protein. The D gene is left open where the match is weak. Only some rows state a clone size, as once, few, many or a class for expanded clones.

V gene: TRBV20-1; J gene: TRBJ2-7; clone size: -; D gene: -; CDR3 DNA: TGCAGTGCGCCCTTCGCACAGCTCCCTCGGCAGTACTTC; CDR3 protein: CSAPFAQLPRQYF
V gene: TRBV27; J gene: TRBJ2-7; clone size: few; D gene: -; CDR3 DNA: TGTGCCAGCAGTCACGGTAACAGCTACGAGCAGTACTTC; CDR3 protein: CASSHGNSYEQYF
V gene: TRBV6-1; J gene: TRBJ2-7; clone size: -; D gene: TRBD1; CDR3 DNA: TGTGCCAGCAGTACCGGGACAGGGTTTTTCTACGAGCAGTACTTC; CDR3 protein: CASSTGTGFFYEQYF
V gene: TRBV7-9; J gene: TRBJ1-4; clone size: -; D gene: TRBD1; CDR3 DNA: TGTGCCAGCAGCACCGCGTGGACCGGGACAGGGGGCGAAAAACTGTTTTTT; CDR3 protein: CASSTAWTGTGGEKLFF
V gene: TRBV10-3; J gene: TRBJ2-5; clone size: few; D gene: -; CDR3 DNA: TGTGCCATCAGTGAGTCGAACGCCAGCCAGTACTTC; CDR3 protein: CAISESNASQYF
V gene: TRBV6-1; J gene: TRBJ2-2; clone size: few; D gene: -; CDR3 DNA: TGTGCCAGCAGGCCCCCGTCCAGCAGAGGGGCGCGCCTCACCGGGGAGCTGTTTTTT; CDR3 protein: CASRPPSSRGARLTGELFF
V gene: TRBV30; J gene: TRBJ2-7; clone size: -; D gene: -; CDR3 DNA: TGTGCCTGGAGTAAGGGGTACTACGAGCAGTACTTC; CDR3 protein: CAWSKGYYEQYF
V gene: TRBV20-1; J gene: TRBJ1-4; clone size: -; D gene: -; CDR3 DNA: TGCAGTGCTAGAGGCAGAGGGAGTCTGGATGAGGAAAAACTGTTTTTT; CDR3 protein: CSARGRGSLDEEKLFF
V gene: TRBV5-6; J gene: TRBJ2-5; clone size: -; D gene: -; CDR3 DNA: TGTGCCAGCAGCTTGTGGGGTGAGACCCAGTACTTC; CDR3 protein: CASSLWGETQYF
V gene: TRBV6-5; J gene: TRBJ2-2; clone size: -; D gene: -; CDR3 DNA: TGTGCCAGCAGTTACTCCTCCCGCACCGGGGAGCTGTTTTTT; CDR3 protein: CASSYSSRTGELFF
V gene: TRBV7-7; J gene: TRBJ2-5; clone size: few; D gene: -; CDR3 DNA: TGTGCCAGCAGCTTAGTAGGGTCCGGCCGTGGGCGAGAGACCCAGTACTTC; CDR3 protein: CASSLVGSGRGRETQYF
V gene: TRBV28; J gene: TRBJ2-2; clone size: -; D gene: TRBD1; CDR3 DNA: TGTGCCAGCAGCATTACCCGAGGGACAGACACCGGGGAGCTGTTTTTT; CDR3 protein: CASSITRGTDTGELFF
V gene: TRBV29-1; J gene: TRBJ2-3; clone size: -; D gene: TRBD2; CDR3 DNA: TGCAGCGTCCTTCTTTGGCTAGCGGGTCGCACAGATACCCAGTATTTT; CDR3 protein: CSVLLWLAGRTDTQYF
V gene: TRBV20-1; J gene: TRBJ2-7; clone size: many; D gene: -; CDR3 DNA: TGCAGTGCTAGAGTTGCCGGGGCGACTAGGCGGGACGAGCAGTACTTC; CDR3 protein: CSARVAGATRRDEQYF
V gene: TRBV12-3/TRBV12-4; J gene: TRBJ2-1; clone size: many; D gene: TRBD1; CDR3 DNA: TGTGCCAGCACAGGGGGCGATGAGCAGTTCTTC; CDR3 protein: CASTGGDEQFF
V gene: TRBV15; J gene: TRBJ2-7; clone size: few; D gene: -; CDR3 DNA: TGTGCCACCAGCAGAGGCCGCGACTACGAGCAGTACTTC; CDR3 protein: CATSRGRDYEQYF
V gene: TRBV5-6; J gene: TRBJ2-2; clone size: few; D gene: -; CDR3 DNA: TGTGCCAGCAGCTTGGCCGGGAGAGGCACCGGGGAGCTGTTTTTT; CDR3 protein: CASSLAGRGTGELFF
V gene: TRBV5-1; J gene: TRBJ1-1; clone size: -; D gene: -; CDR3 DNA: TGCGCCAGCAGCGCACGGTCAGGGGCGGACACTGAAGCTTTCTTT; CDR3 protein: CASSARSGADTEAFF
V gene: TRBV14; J gene: TRBJ2-5; clone size: -; D gene: -; CDR3 DNA: TGTGCCAGCAGCTCTAACCCACAAAAAAAGGGAAGTTGGACCCAGTACTTC; CDR3 protein: CASSSNPQKKGSWTQYF
V gene: TRBV20-1; J gene: TRBJ2-3; clone size: -; D gene: -; CDR3 DNA: TGCAGTGGACAGTACAACACAGATACGCAGTATTTT; CDR3 protein: CSGQYNTDTQYF
V gene: TRBV6-1; J gene: TRBJ2-3; clone size: -; D gene: TRBD2; CDR3 DNA: TGTGCCAGCACTACCGGGACTAGCGGCACAGATACGCAGTATTTT; CDR3 protein: CASTTGTSGTDTQYF
V gene: TRBV4-1; J gene: TRBJ2-3; clone size: -; D gene: TRBD1; CDR3 DNA: TGCGCCAGCAGCCCGGAAGACAGGGCAGGGGATACGCAGTATTTT; CDR3 protein: CASSPEDRAGDTQYF
V gene: TRBV20-1; J gene: TRBJ1-6; clone size: -; D gene: -; CDR3 DNA: TGCAGTGCTAAGGATACATACGGTTATAATTCACCCCTCCACTTT; CDR3 protein: CSAKDTYGYNSPLHF
V gene: TRBV7-3; J gene: TRBJ2-2; clone size: -; D gene: -; CDR3 DNA: TGTGCCAGCAGCTTAATCCGGCGCGGTCGAGCAGGGGACACCGGGGAGCTGTTTTTT; CDR3 protein: CASSLIRRGRAGDTGELFF
V gene: TRBV3-1; J gene: TRBJ2-3; clone size: -; D gene: TRBD2; CDR3 DNA: TGTGCCAGCTCCGGGACTAGGAGCACAGATACGCAGTATTTT; CDR3 protein: CASSGTRSTDTQYF
V gene: TRBV12-3/TRBV12-4; J gene: TRBJ2-7; clone size: -; D gene: -; CDR3 DNA: TGTGCCAGCAGTATGAACTCAGGGCAGTACTTC; CDR3 protein: CASSMNSGQYF
V gene: TRBV29-1; J gene: TRBJ1-5; clone size: -; D gene: -; CDR3 DNA: TGCAGCGCCGGGGGGGATAGCAATCAGCCCCAGCATTTT; CDR3 protein: CSAGGDSNQPQHF
V gene: TRBV29-1; J gene: TRBJ2-7; clone size: few; D gene: -; CDR3 DNA: TGCAGCGTATACCTCGAGCAGTACTTC; CDR3 protein: CSVYLEQYF
V gene: TRBV20-1; J gene: TRBJ1-1; clone size: few; D gene: TRBD1; CDR3 DNA: TGCAGTGCTCTCGGGGGACAGGGGGTTGGTGAAGCTTTCTTT; CDR3 protein: CSALGGQGVGEAFF
V gene: TRBV15; J gene: TRBJ2-3; clone size: few; D gene: -; CDR3 DNA: TGTGCCACCAGCAGGGGGGGGGCCTACACAGATACGCAGTATTTT; CDR3 protein: CATSRGGAYTDTQYF
V gene: TRBV29-1; J gene: TRBJ2-7; clone size: few; D gene: -; CDR3 DNA: TGCAGCGTTGTTCGAGGCGGGCCGGACTACGAGCAGTACTTC; CDR3 protein: CSVVRGGPDYEQYF
V gene: TRBV4-1; J gene: TRBJ2-2; clone size: few; D gene: TRBD2; CDR3 DNA: TGCGCCAGCAGCCAAGATCGGGAGGGGTTGAACACCGGGGAGCTGTTTTTT; CDR3 protein: CASSQDREGLNTGELFF
V gene: TRBV10-3; J gene: TRBJ2-2; clone size: -; D gene: -; CDR3 DNA: TGTGCCATCCGGGGGGAGACAGGAGGAACCACCGGGGAGCTGTTTTTT; CDR3 protein: CAIRGETGGTTGELFF
V gene: TRBV5-6; J gene: TRBJ2-2; clone size: few; D gene: TRBD1; CDR3 DNA: TGTGCCAGCAGCTCCTCCTCGACAGGGACGAACACCGGGGAGCTGTTTTTT; CDR3 protein: CASSSSSTGTNTGELFF
V gene: TRBV27; J gene: TRBJ2-3; clone size: few; D gene: TRBD2; CDR3 DNA: TGTGCCATTGGACGGGGGGAGCCAGATACGCAGTATTTT; CDR3 protein: CAIGRGEPDTQYF
V gene: TRBV20-1; J gene: TRBJ1-5; clone size: -; D gene: TRBD1; CDR3 DNA: TGCAGTGCTAGAGCGGGGGAGACAGGGGATCAGCCCCAGCATTTT; CDR3 protein: CSARAGETGDQPQHF
V gene: TRBV20-1; J gene: TRBJ2-7; clone size: many; D gene: -; CDR3 DNA: TGCAGTGCTAGAGATAAGGATGCCGGCAAAATAGTTGAGCAGTACTTC; CDR3 protein: CSARDKDAGKIVEQYF
V gene: TRBV28; J gene: TRBJ2-5; clone size: -; D gene: TRBD1; CDR3 DNA: TGTGCCAGCAGTTTTTACTGGACAGGGGAAGGTGAGACCCAGTACTTC; CDR3 protein: CASSFYWTGEGETQYF
V gene: TRBV5-8; J gene: TRBJ1-5; clone size: -; D gene: -; CDR3 DNA: TGTGCCAGCAGCTTGGATCGTATAGCAGGGAGCAATCAGCCCCAGCATTTT; CDR3 protein: CASSLDRIAGSNQPQHF
V gene: TRBV7-9; J gene: TRBJ2-5; clone size: once; D gene: -; CDR3 DNA: TGTGCCAGCAGTCCCCGGGGAGGGGACACAGAGACCCAGTACTTC; CDR3 protein: CASSPRGGDTETQYF
V gene: TRBV4-1; J gene: TRBJ2-2; clone size: -; D gene: -; CDR3 DNA: TGCGCCAGCAGCCAAGATCAGGGGCCCGGGGAGCTGTTTTTT; CDR3 protein: CASSQDQGPGELFF
V gene: TRBV12-3/TRBV12-4; J gene: TRBJ1-5; clone size: -; D gene: -; CDR3 DNA: TGTGCCAGCAGGGCCCAGGGCTATAGCAATCAGCCCCAGCATTTT; CDR3 protein: CASRAQGYSNQPQHF
V gene: TRBV20-1; J gene: TRBJ2-3; clone size: -; D gene: -; CDR3 DNA: TGCAGTGCTAGAGATAATTTTAGGGATACGCAGTATTTT; CDR3 protein: CSARDNFRDTQYF